This passage covers 13 T cell receptor beta chains from one sample sequenced in a study of shared clonotypes between healthy human individuals. Produced via immunoSEQ multiplex PCR; TCRdb's table is partial and in-frame only. The repertoire includes a few million clones, 90% to 96% of them detected once, and less than 0.15% sits in the top ten. Sequenced sample: naive CD4+ T cells sorted from blood. Indicated subset: CD45RA+ positively selected. These receptors were collected from a man in his late teens or twenties in good health.

The rearrangement links TRBV25-1 to TRBJ2-7, with 8 bases lining up with TRBD1. Germline V gene lookup returns CDR1 MGHDK and CDR2 SYGVNS. The CDR3 extends over 15 amino acids. The junction had 7 bases not matched to a gene; V was cut back by 4 bases and J by 2 bases. CDR3 in DNA: TGTGCCAGCAGTGGATCCGGGACAGGTACCTACGAGCAGTACTTC. Translated, it gives CASSGSGTGTYEQYF.

This rearrangement joins TRBV10-3 to TRBJ1-6; no clear D gene. With 2 bases removed from V and 9 bases from J, the gap between germline ends came to 5 bases. CDR1 is ENHRY, CDR2 SYGVKD, per germline. The CDR3 sequence is 12 residues long. The CDR3 region has the DNA TGTGCCATCAGTGAGGGGGTTTCACCCCTCCACTTT. It specifies CAISEGVSPLHF.

The gene calls are TRBV2 and TRBJ1-2; 7 bases map to TRBD1. Germline loops: CDR1 SNHLY, CDR2 FYNNEI. This CDR3 is 14 amino acids long. V was clipped by 3 bases and J by 4 bases; unmatched bases: 5. The CDR3 region is CASSDGQAFYGYTF. The DNA for the CDR3 is TGTGCCAGCAGTGACGGACAGGCCTTCTATGGCTACACCTTC.

Only one count was recorded for this clone. DNA of the CDR3: TGTGCCAGCACCCCCGGAGGGGGGGAGACCCAGTACTTC. Its protein is CASTPGGGETQYF. The V and J genes are TRBV6-6 and TRBJ2-5; D may correspond to TRBD1 or TRBD2 (6 bases each). Trimming took off 7 bases at V and 5 bases at J, with 14 bases between the two ends. The CDR3 contains 13 residues. Germline lookup yields CDR1 MNHNY and CDR2 SVGAGI (reference sequence).

The chain has TRBV9 and TRBJ1-4; a possible D gene is TRBD1 (5 bases). The CDR3 sequence is 10 residues long. Germline CDR1 and CDR2: SGDLS and YYNGEE. Trimming left V 6 bases short and J 11 bases short, with 8 bases between. CDR3 region: CASTEGKLFF. CDR3 sequence (DNA): TGTGCCAGCACGGAGGGGAAACTGTTTTTT.

The V gene is TRBV11-2, the J gene TRBJ2-3, with D perhaps matching TRBD2 (6 bases). The CDR3 consists of 17 residues. Trimming cost V 5 bases and J 1 base, with 19 bases left between them. CDR1 SGHAT and CDR2 FQNNGV come from the germline V gene. DNA for the CDR3: TGTGCCAGCAGCCCCCGAGACTTAGCGGTGGGCACAGATACGCAGTATTTT. Translating gives CASSPRDLAVGTDTQYF.

CDR3 sequence reads: CASSSSSWEQFF. DNA of the CDR3: TGTGCCAGCAGCTCCTCTAGCTGGGAGCAGTTCTTC. The rearrangement joins TRBV9 to TRBJ2-1, with D perhaps matching TRBD2 (5 bases). Germline lookup yields CDR1 SGDLS and CDR2 YYNGEE. This CDR3 has 12 residues. The ends were cut back, 4 bases at V and 10 bases at J, with 12 bases in the middle.

V is TRBV6-1 and J is TRBJ1-2; TRBD1 might be the D (5 bases). The CDR3 extends over 16 amino acids. Trimming took off 1 base at V and 5 bases at J, with 17 bases between the two ends. The germline gives CDR1 MNHNS, CDR2 SASEGT. The CDR3 loop reads CASSEEAQGSRYGYTF. The DNA of the CDR3 is TGTGCCAGCAGTGAAGAGGCCCAGGGTTCCCGTTATGGCTACACCTTC.

This chain joins TRBV27 and TRBJ2-7, with no clear D. The germline V and J ends were trimmed by 5 bases and 7 bases, with 18 bases remaining between them. The CDR3 runs to 14 residues. The germline V gene encodes CDR1 MNHEY and CDR2 SMNVEV (reference sequence). The CDR3 spells CASSRGTIGSEQYF. The CDR3 coding sequence is TGTGCCAGCAGTCGCGGTACTATTGGGTCGGAGCAGTACTTC.

The gene calls are TRBV14 and TRBJ2-2; TRBD2 agrees at 11 bases. V dropped 0 bases and J dropped 0; count of bases not matched to a gene: 3. Germline V gene lookup returns CDR1 SGHDN and CDR2 FVKESK. CDR3 size: 18 residues. The CDR3 bases are TGTGCCAGCAGCCAAGATCGGACTAGCGGGTCGAACACCGGGGAGCTGTTTTTT. Its translation is CASSQDRTSGSNTGELFF. Together with reference TRBV14 and TRBJ2-2, the CDR3 gives the full variable domain: EAGVTQFPSHSVIEKGQTVTLRCDPISGHDNLYWYRRVMGKEIKFLLHFVKESKQDESGMPNNRFLAERTGGTYSTLKVQPAELEDSGVYFCASSQDRTSGSNTGELFFGEGSRLTVL.

The rearrangement links TRBV7-9 to TRBJ2-2; no reliable D call. The CDR3 extends over 15 amino acids. The germline V gene encodes CDR1 SEHNR and CDR2 FQNEAQ (reference sequence). The V end lost 1 base, the J end lost 2 bases, and 8 bases lay between the germline ends. The CDR3 DNA reads as TGTGCCAGCAGCTTAGGTCTCGGAAACACCGGGGAGCTGTTTTTT. Translated: CASSLGLGNTGELFF.

V gene TRBV4-1 combines with J gene TRBJ2-1, with D maybe TRBD2 (6 bases). Deletions cut 4 bases from V and 4 bases from J, with 11 bases between. Germline V gives CDR1 MGHRA, CDR2 YSYEKL. CDR3 length equals 14 residues. The CDR3 DNA is TGCGCCAGCAGCCTAGCGGAAGGATACAATGAGCAGTTCTTC. As protein: CASSLAEGYNEQFF.

This clone was picked up one time. This chain links TRBV5-6 with TRBJ1-1, with D unresolved. Per germline, CDR1 SGHDT and CDR2 YYEEEE. This CDR3 is 13 amino acids long. V was trimmed by 1 base and J by 0 bases, leaving 4 bases between them. This CDR3 is CASSLRLNTEAFF. In DNA, the CDR3 is TGTGCCAGCAGCTTGAGATTGAACACTGAAGCTTTCTTT.